This T cell receptor (beta chain) was sequenced for a study of cytomegalovirus exposure and HLA in healthy donors (dated by TCRdb to 2016 to 2017). About the full investigation: An earlier analysis of approximately 640 of the donors reported about 250 Gb of sequence data and roughly 100 million unique TCR beta sequences from 150 million to 200 million T cells. Roughly 300 gigabases of sequencing data and tens of millions of unique TCR sequences were included in an early release covering several hundred HLA-typed donors. Among the roughly 430 genotyped donors, more than 70% belonged to the genetic ancestry cluster associated with self-reported Caucasian donors. The study aimed to test whether cataloging public T cell receptors could reveal signatures of past pathogen exposure. The T cell repertoires of some 670 subjects were profiled by immunosequencing and related to cytomegalovirus serostatus. A separate validation cohort of 100 to 150 different subjects was used in addition to the 666-subject first cohort. The study combined high-throughput TCR immunosequencing, statistical association of individual TCRs with disease status, and machine learning to predict cytomegalovirus infection status. A later analysis re-examined previously published TCR beta repertoires from just over 650 donors and added high-resolution HLA genotyping to investigate patterns of TCR occurrence. In the later analysis, no new phenotypic data were used to find candidate immune exposures; instead, reliance was placed on TCR beta sequences and their occurrence across donors. An earlier analysis of about 620 of the donors applied high-throughput TCR beta sequencing to assess whether each TCR beta V gene segment acted as functional or pseudogenic. Donor age, sex, ethnicity and CMV serostatus were compiled together with the repertoire data. A later genetic analysis took genome-wide SNP genotypes for 398 of the 666 donors and used that subset as a discovery cohort. All discovery cohort repertoires had been generated using a single sequencing platform. HLA typing included class I and class II loci at four-digit resolution. The number of donors typed differed by locus, with about 620-630 for A, B, C, DRB1 and DQB1, roughly 520 for DQA1, under 610 for DPA1, and about 450 for DPB1. Five DR-DQ haplotypes were treated as single units for association and clustering because of strong linkage in the cohort. On average, 235,054 unique TCR beta nucleotide sequences were sequenced per donor among a few hundred genotyped donors of the cohort, with 15% to 20% of those sequences being non-productive. The full study reports these points: According to a later genetic analysis, donors in an Asian-associated ancestry cluster had fewer N-insertions in productive TCRs than the approximately 670-donor mean. In an earlier analysis of over 550 of the donors, most TCR beta V segments were observed in productive rearrangements about 87% or about 30% of the time, broadly matching IMGT annotations. The 87-base-pair reads could not distinguish some IMGT-functional V segments, including TRBV6-2 and TRBV6-3, so those segments were excluded. According to a later analysis, parvovirus B19, influenza, CMV and Epstein-Barr virus appeared linked to several top co-occurrence clusters. Sequencing depth was assumed to be roughly uniform across donors in the presence/absence analyses, though that assumption may not hold. A later analysis found that TCR association rates varied across HLA loci, with DRB1 alleles showing the most associated TCRs and HLA-C alleles the fewest. Linkage disequilibrium might explain the correlated functional status among segregating V segments, but an unknown experimental factor could not be excluded. The study listed 150 to 200 TCR beta chains as associated with cytomegalovirus. Only TCR beta chains were sequenced in this cohort, and the absence of alpha or paired-chain data limited detectable features. A further reported finding was that TCR beta sequences accurately predicted the HLA-A and HLA-B alleles for most subjects in the first cohort. When HLA alleles, especially DR and DQ, strongly co-occurred, TCR associations were difficult to assign to individual alleles. Because HLA typing was unavailable for some donors at each locus, only the typed subset was used in association tests. Most TCR sequences were observed very rarely across donors, whereas some public TCRs were present in many individuals. Three of the identified cytomegalovirus-associated TCR beta chains were confirmed in vitro to be specific for cytomegalovirus antigens. For the cohort, immune exposure information was limited to CMV serostatus. At a false discovery rate of 0.05, a later analysis linked some 17,000 TCR beta sequences to specific HLA alleles. In a later genetic analysis, a missense DCLRE1C variant was associated with V-gene and J-gene trimming of TCR beta chains, and the association was replicated in an independent cohort. Because counts were too low, about 15 rarely observed V segments, including chromosome 9 orphons, were left out of the earlier analysis of roughly 600 of the donors. The sequencing pipeline was judged likely to have produced a cluster of highly shared sequence variants as a technical artifact. In both the original and validation cohorts, the classifier was reported to diagnose cytomegalovirus status with high specificity and sensitivity. In a later analysis, HLA-associated TCR beta chains showed more clonal expansion and lower generation probabilities than non-associated chains that were equally common. According to a later analysis, most CMV-associated TCR beta chains appeared to be HLA-restricted, and the HLA associations seemed to be driven largely by CMV exposure. It was suggested by the authors that the approach could potentially be generalized to other disease states and immunological phenotypes.

The sample holds one count of this clone. The antigen this receptor binds is unknown. No clone much larger than this one lies a single base away; base qualities are absent. Trimming accounts for 3 bases at V and 6 bases at J, while the number of junction bases matched to no gene is 6. Its CDR3 holds 15 amino acids, cysteine through phenylalanine. Left in the record is the CDR3 DNA by itself, 45 bases read in frame from the first base. For CDR1 and CDR2, the germline V gene lists MNHNS and SASEGT. The cohort consisted of hundreds of healthy bone marrow donors. At the time of sampling, all cohort members were nominally healthy, though unrecorded immune exposures were likely present. The donor was CMV seronegative and belonged to the group of 352 seronegative cohort members. Each donor provided a peripheral blood sample, and peripheral blood mononuclear cells were used for TCR beta sequencing. Genomic DNA was extracted from the blood cell samples with the Qiagen DNeasy Blood Extraction Kit.

Libraries were constructed by the immunoSEQ multiplex PCR assay. For the multiplex PCR, a mixture combining 60 forward primers for TCR Vbeta segments and 13 reverse primers for TCR Jbeta segments was used. The CDR3 region of rearranged TCR beta genes was amplified from genomic DNA by a multiplex PCR assay. On the Illumina HiSeq System, the amplified TCR beta libraries were sequenced as 87-base-pair reads. Per the source publication's procedure: In a later analysis, tens of millions of unique TCR beta chains were counted across the 650 to 750 repertoires, and approximately 11 million of these chains were shared by at least two donors. To remove PCR and sequencing errors, raw reads were error-corrected and collapsed into unique sequences using a nearest-neighbor algorithm that merged closely related sequences. V, D and J gene segments were assigned by aligning CDR3 sequences to IMGT reference sequences. Each retained sequence needed at least a six-nucleotide match to both a V gene segment and a J gene segment. A rearrangement counted as productive if the CDR3 had no stop codons and remained in frame with V and J, and every other rearrangement counted as non-productive. Following IMGT convention, CDR3 was defined as the stretch from the second conserved V-encoded cysteine to the conserved J-encoded phenylalanine. In an earlier analysis of more than 550 of the donors, sequences lacking an unambiguous match to a single V gene segment were excluded. In an earlier analysis of around 590 of the donors, a V segment was called functional when productive rearrangements were above 56.7%, and segregating when the standard deviation between donors exceeded 5%. A statistical classification framework was built to diagnose cytomegalovirus status from the catalog of TCR beta chain sequences. In a later analysis, V and J genes were assigned by comparing TCR nucleotide sequences against IMGT/GENE-DB human TR gene sequences. Using the TCRdist pipeline, a later analysis assigned CDR3 sequences along with most-parsimonious VDJ recombination scenarios. In a later analysis, every TCR beta chain was defined by the combination of its CDR3 amino acid sequence and its V-gene family, and reads without a unique V-gene family were dropped. In a later analysis, some 600 highly shared, low-generation-probability nucleotide sequences were removed to address suspected cross-contamination and a sequencing artifact. For each public chain, a later analysis derived a clonal expansion index from normalized ranks of inferred template counts within each repertoire. Generation probabilities in a later analysis came from a VDJ recombination model fitted to out-of-frame rearrangements, and those results were checked against IGoR. In a later analysis, TCR-TCR, TCR-HLA and TCR-CMV co-occurrence was scored with hypergeometric tests, and a repertoire-size bias correction was applied to TCR pairs. A later analysis estimated false discovery rates by permuting HLA or CMV assignments 20 times. In a later analysis, co-occurring TCRs were grouped using DBSCAN, and TCRdist sequence similarity was added for clustering within HLA-allele-positive subsets. For co-occurrence clustering, repertoires with fewer than 30,000 or more than 120,000 public chains were excluded, along with roughly 5 repertoires with anomalous nucleotide sharing. Here the immuneACCESS table is served through TCRdb, limited to in-frame sequences with V and J called. Missing clones are a known gap in these copies; in checked studies unresolved V genes cover under half, and the rest lacks a known reason. The D gene and trimming were derived from the DNA, and the V and J assignments and clone size from that table. This sample is represented by some 170,000 clones; roughly four fifths of them were singletons. The ten largest clonotypes hold under 2.5% of the sample.

Sequenced input: PBMCs. This receptor chain uses TRBV6-1 and TRBJ2-1; a stretch of 9 junction bases matches TRBD2. This sequence was found in a woman in her twenties or thirties in good health and CMV-seronegative. The DNA sequence is as follows: TGTGCCAGCAGTGAGGGTCTAGCGGGGCCCAATGAGCAGTTCTTC. This yields the protein CASSEGLAGPNEQFF.